This T cell receptor beta chain was recorded in a study of blood T cell repertoires in COVID-19. About the study: From the United States, Italy and Spain came samples of acute and convalescent COVID-19. Sources were T cells, B-cell-depleted T cells, or PBMCs; the material itself was cDNA or gDNA.

The germline CDR1 and CDR2 sequences are SGHRS and YFSETQ. V was clipped by 5 bases and J by 6 bases; unmatched bases: 4. The CDR3 totals 12 residues. Source study methods: Reference gene primer amplification yielded estimated nucleated cell counts. Assay used: immunoSEQ multiplex PCR; TCRdb lists only in-frame clones, some missing. That table furnishes V, J and clone size, whereas the DNA furnished D and trimming. This table has around 400,000 clones, more than 85% appearing once. This TCR derives from a woman between 40 and 55 years old who had been exposed to COVID-19. The sequenced sample consisted of PBMCs or T cells enriched from blood (not recorded which). The chain is built from TRBV5-1 and TRBJ2-7, with 8 positions matching TRBD2. CDR3 nucleotide sequence: TGCGCCAGCAGGACTAGCGCGGGCGAGCAGTACTTC. Its translation is CASRTSAGEQYF. The whole variable domain, remainder taken from reference TRBV5-1 and TRBJ2-7, is KAGVTQTPRYLIKTRGQQVTLSCSPISGHRSVSWYQQTPGQGLQFLFEYFSETQRNKGNFPGRFSGRQFSNSRSEMNVSTLELGDSALYLCASRTSAGEQYFGPGTRLTVT.